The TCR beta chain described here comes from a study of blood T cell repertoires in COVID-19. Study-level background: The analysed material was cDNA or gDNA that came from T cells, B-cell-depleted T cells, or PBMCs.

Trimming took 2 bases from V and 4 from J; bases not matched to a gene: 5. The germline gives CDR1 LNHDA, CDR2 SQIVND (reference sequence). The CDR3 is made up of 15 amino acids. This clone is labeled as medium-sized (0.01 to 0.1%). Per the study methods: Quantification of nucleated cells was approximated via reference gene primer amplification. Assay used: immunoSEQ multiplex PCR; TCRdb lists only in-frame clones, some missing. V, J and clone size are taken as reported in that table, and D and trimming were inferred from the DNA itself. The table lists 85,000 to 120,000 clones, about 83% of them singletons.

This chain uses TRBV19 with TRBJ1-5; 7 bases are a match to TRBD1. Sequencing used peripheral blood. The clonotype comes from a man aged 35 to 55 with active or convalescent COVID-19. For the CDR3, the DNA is TGTGCCAGTAGTATAAGGGCAGGGGGTAATCAGCCCCAGCATTTT. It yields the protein CASSIRAGGNQPQHF.